This T cell receptor beta chain was captured by sequencing in a study of patients and donors after allogeneic stem cell transplantation. CDR1 MNHEY and CDR2 SVGEGT come from the germline V gene. The CDR3 is 14 residues long. Deletions cut 2 bases from V and 7 bases from J, with 12 bases between. One entry per CDR3 protein, called by TCRdb with MiXCR from the RT-PCR reads. The table records tens of thousands of distinct CDR3 sequences, 45% to 50% of them present only once. The sample consisted of blood, either unsorted or a sorted T cell fraction (not recorded which). The J gene is TRBJ1-5, the V gene TRBV6-2 or TRBV6-3; unclear D gene. This clonotype was sampled from a human donor who was either an allogeneic HSCT recipient or a stem cell or donor lymphocyte infusion donor (not recorded which). It is not recorded whose cells these are; they may come from a transplant donor. CDR3 loop: CASSYQDGLQPQHF. The DNA for the CDR3 is TGTGCCAGCAGTTACCAGGACGGCCTGCAGCCCCAGCATTTT.